The T cell receptor beta chain under discussion was sequenced for a study of cytomegalovirus exposure and HLA in healthy donors. The PCR ran on 60 Vbeta and 13 Jbeta primers. Produced via immunoSEQ multiplex PCR; TCRdb's table is partial and in-frame only. The table lists roughly 86,000 clones, 65% of them singletons, with roughly a fifth in the top ten. The germline gives CDR1 SGHTA, CDR2 FQGTGA. Trimming removed 4 bases from V and 8 bases from J; junction bases left unmatched: 15. The length of the CDR3 is 17 residues. These donors, healthy bone marrow donors, were studied. The sequence came from a woman aged 45-65 years in good health and CMV-seropositive. The V gene is TRBV7-3, the J gene TRBJ2-1; 9 bases map to TRBD2. The sequenced material came from PBMCs. The CDR3 DNA reads TGTGCCAGCAGCTGGGGTAGCGGGGGTGTCTTTGCCGATGAGCAGTTCTTC. This gives the protein CASSWGSGGVFADEQFF.